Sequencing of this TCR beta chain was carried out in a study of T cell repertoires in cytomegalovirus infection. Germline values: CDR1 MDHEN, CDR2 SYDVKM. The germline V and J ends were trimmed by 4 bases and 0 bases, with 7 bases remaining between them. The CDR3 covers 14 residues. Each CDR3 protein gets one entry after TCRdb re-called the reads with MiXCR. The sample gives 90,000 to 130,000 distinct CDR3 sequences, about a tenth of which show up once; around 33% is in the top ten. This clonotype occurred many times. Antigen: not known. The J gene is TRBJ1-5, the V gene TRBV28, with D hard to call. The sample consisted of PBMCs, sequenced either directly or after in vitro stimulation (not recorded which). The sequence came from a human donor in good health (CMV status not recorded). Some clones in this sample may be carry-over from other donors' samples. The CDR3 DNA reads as TGTGCCAGCAGTTCCCAGCATAGCAATCAGCCCCAGCATTTT. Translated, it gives CASSSQHSNQPQHF.